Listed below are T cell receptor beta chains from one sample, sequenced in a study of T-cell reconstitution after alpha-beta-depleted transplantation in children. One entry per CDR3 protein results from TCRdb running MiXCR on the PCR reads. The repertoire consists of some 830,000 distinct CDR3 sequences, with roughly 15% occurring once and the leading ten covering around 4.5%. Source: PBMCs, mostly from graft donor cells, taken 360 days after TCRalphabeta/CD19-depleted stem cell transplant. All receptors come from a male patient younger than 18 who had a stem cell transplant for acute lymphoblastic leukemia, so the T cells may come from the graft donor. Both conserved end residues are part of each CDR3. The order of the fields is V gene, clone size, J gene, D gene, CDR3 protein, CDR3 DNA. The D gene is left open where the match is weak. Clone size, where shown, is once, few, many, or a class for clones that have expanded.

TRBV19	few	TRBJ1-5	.	CASSQQGGQPQHF	TGTGCCAGTAGTCAACAGGGAGGACAGCCCCAGCATTTT
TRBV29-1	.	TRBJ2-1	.	CSVARVNEQFF	TGCAGCGTTGCCAGGGTTAACGAGCAGTTCTTC
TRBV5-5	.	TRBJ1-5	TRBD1	CASSPISTGAHNQPQHF	TGTGCCAGCAGCCCCATCTCGACAGGGGCCCACAATCAGCCCCAGCATTTT
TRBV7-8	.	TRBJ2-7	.	CASSHSVGYIYEQYF	TGTGCCAGCAGCCACTCCGTAGGGTATATTTACGAGCAGTACTTC
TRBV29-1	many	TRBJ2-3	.	CSVEDLSSTQYF	TGCAGCGTTGAAGATCTGAGTAGTACGCAGTATTTT
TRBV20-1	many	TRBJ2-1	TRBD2	CSARGAGRAFRNEQFF	TGCAGTGCTAGAGGGGCCGGGAGGGCTTTTAGGAATGAGCAGTTCTTC
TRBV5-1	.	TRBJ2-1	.	CASSLGLHNEQFF	TGCGCCAGCAGCCTGGGACTTCACAATGAGCAGTTCTTC
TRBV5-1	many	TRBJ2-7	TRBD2	CASSLAVQRGTYEQYF	TGCGCCAGCAGCTTGGCAGTCCAGCGGGGTACCTACGAGCAGTACTTC
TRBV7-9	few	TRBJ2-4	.	CASSLAAIAKNIQYF	TGTGCCAGCAGCTTAGCAGCGATAGCCAAAAACATTCAGTACTTC
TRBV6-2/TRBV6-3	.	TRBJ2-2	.	CASSRGDSSDGELFF	TGTGCCAGCAGCCGCGGGGACAGCTCGGACGGGGAGCTGTTTTTT
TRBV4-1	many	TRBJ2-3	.	CASSPRGSPDTQYF	TGCGCCAGCAGCCCCCGGGGGAGCCCAGATACGCAGTATTTT
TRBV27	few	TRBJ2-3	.	CASSQGGTQDTQYF	TGTGCCAGCAGTCAAGGGGGGACCCAAGATACGCAGTATTTT
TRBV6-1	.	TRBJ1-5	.	CAGGRDLGSQPQHF	TGTGCCGGAGGCCGGGACCTCGGGAGTCAGCCCCAGCATTTT
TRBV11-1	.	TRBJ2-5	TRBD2	CASSLVEDVAGGRFGETQYF	TGTGCCAGCAGCTTAGTAGAGGACGTAGCGGGAGGCCGATTCGGGGAGACCCAGTACTTC
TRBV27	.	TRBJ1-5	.	CASTKGELGVIGNQPQHF	TGTGCCAGCACCAAGGGAGAGTTGGGGGTAATAGGCAATCAGCCCCAGCATTTT
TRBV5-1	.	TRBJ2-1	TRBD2	CASSTSGRGFEQFF	TGCGCCAGCAGCACTAGCGGGAGGGGTTTTGAGCAGTTCTTC
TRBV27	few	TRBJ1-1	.	CASSLSRGLPGVTEAFF	TGTGCCAGCAGTTTATCACGGGGACTTCCCGGGGTTACTGAAGCTTTCTTT
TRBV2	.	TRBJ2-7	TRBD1	CASSPRRGQSSIEQYF	TGTGCCAGCAGCCCTCGCAGGGGGCAAAGTTCTATCGAGCAGTACTTC
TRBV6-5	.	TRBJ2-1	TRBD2	CASSYGLAGGTPYNEQFF	TGTGCCAGCAGTTATGGACTAGCGGGAGGTACACCATACAATGAGCAGTTCTTC
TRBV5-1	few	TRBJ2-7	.	CASSLSPADYEQYF	TGCGCCAGCAGCTTGTCGCCAGCAGATTACGAGCAGTACTTC
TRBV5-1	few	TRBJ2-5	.	CASSLEASQETQYF	TGCGCCAGCAGCTTGGAGGCATCCCAAGAGACCCAGTACTTC
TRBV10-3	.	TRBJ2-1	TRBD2	CAISEAGVVNEQFF	TGTGCCATCAGTGAAGCGGGAGTAGTCAATGAGCAGTTCTTC
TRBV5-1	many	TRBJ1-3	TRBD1	CASRGHSGNTIYF	TGCGCCAGTAGGGGGCACTCTGGAAACACCATATATTTT
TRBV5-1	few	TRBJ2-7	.	CASSRNRFYEQYF	TGCGCCAGCAGCCGGAATAGGTTCTACGAGCAGTACTTC